This T cell receptor beta chain was recovered during a study of control samples from healthy donors and cancer patients. Measured with immunoSEQ multiplex PCR; TCRdb has only the in-frame clones, and not every one. The profile covers about 150,000 clones, with over 85% appearing a single time and under 2.5% taken by the ten largest. V lost 6 bases and J 4 bases, leaving 12 bases between the germline ends. The CDR3 spans 13 residues. Germline values: CDR1 MNHEY, CDR2 SVGAGI. This sequence originates from a man aged 50 to 60 in good health. V gene TRBV6-5 combines with J gene TRBJ2-5; TRBD2 might be the D (5 bases). The specimen was blood. The CDR3 loop reads CASRARVGETQYF. The CDR3 DNA follows: TGTGCCAGCAGGGCGAGGGTCGGAGAGACCCAGTACTTC.